A selection of T cell receptor beta chains follows, all from one sample in a study of CD8 T cells in ankylosing spondylitis. One entry per CDR3 protein, called by TCRdb with MiXCR from the 5' RACE reads. The sample lists roughly 400,000 distinct CDR3 sequences, about 20% occurring once. Sample: blood, either unsorted or a sorted T cell fraction (not recorded which). Source of these receptors: a male donor with ankylosing spondylitis. Both conserved end residues are part of each CDR3. The order of the fields is D gene, V gene, J gene, clone size, CDR3 DNA, CDR3 protein. D genes are given only for firm matches. Not all rows give a size; the values are once, few, many and, for expanded clones, a class.

d_call: TRBD2; v_call: TRBV11-1; j_call: TRBJ2-1; clone_size: few; cdr3_nt: TGTGCCAGCAGCTTAGTAGGGACTAGTAACAATGAGCAGTTCTTC; cdr3_aa: CASSLVGTSNNEQFF
d_call: .; v_call: TRBV4-2; j_call: TRBJ2-1; clone_size: .; cdr3_nt: TGTGCCGCGAGCCTCGGCAGGCTATACAATGAGCAGTTCTTC; cdr3_aa: CAASLGRLYNEQFF
d_call: .; v_call: TRBV2; j_call: TRBJ1-5; clone_size: .; cdr3_nt: TGTGCCAGCAGTGAAGGGTGGGGGCTTCAGCCCCAGCATTTT; cdr3_aa: CASSEGWGLQPQHF
d_call: .; v_call: TRBV3-1; j_call: TRBJ2-7; clone_size: few; cdr3_nt: TGTGCCAGCAGCCAAGGCGTCACCTCCTACGAGCAGTACTTC; cdr3_aa: CASSQGVTSYEQYF
d_call: .; v_call: TRBV12-3/TRBV12-4; j_call: TRBJ1-1; clone_size: few; cdr3_nt: TGTGCCAGCAGTCCCCAGGGACCCAGATCGGTGAACACTGAAGCTTTCTTT; cdr3_aa: CASSPQGPRSVNTEAFF
d_call: .; v_call: TRBV5-1; j_call: TRBJ2-3; clone_size: .; cdr3_nt: TGCGCCAGCAGCTTGTTTGGGACCCCGGAAATATCTAGCACAGATACGCAGTATTTT; cdr3_aa: CASSLFGTPEISSTDTQYF
d_call: .; v_call: TRBV6-1; j_call: TRBJ2-6; clone_size: many; cdr3_nt: TGTGCCAGCACCGAACGGCGCTCTGGGGCCAACGTCCTGACTTTC; cdr3_aa: CASTERRSGANVLTF
d_call: .; v_call: TRBV5-1; j_call: TRBJ1-4; clone_size: .; cdr3_nt: TGCGCCAGCAGCCGCGGGGGTGCAACTACTAATGAAAAACTGTTTTTT; cdr3_aa: CASSRGGATTNEKLFF
d_call: .; v_call: TRBV18; j_call: TRBJ2-7; clone_size: .; cdr3_nt: TGTGCCAGCTCACCCTCCGGACAGTTACGTCAGTCGGAGCAGTACTTC; cdr3_aa: CASSPSGQLRQSEQYF
d_call: TRBD2; v_call: TRBV2; j_call: TRBJ2-1; clone_size: .; cdr3_nt: TGTGCCAGCAGTCCAAGTAGCGGGCGCTCCTACAATGAGCAGTTCTTC; cdr3_aa: CASSPSSGRSYNEQFF
d_call: TRBD2; v_call: TRBV9; j_call: TRBJ2-3; clone_size: .; cdr3_nt: TGTGCCAGCAGCGTAAGTTTAGCGGGAGCTGATACGCAGTATTTT; cdr3_aa: CASSVSLAGADTQYF